This passage covers 28 T cell receptor beta chains from one sample sequenced in a study of chemoradiotherapy in HPV16-positive cancers. Some clones are missing from TCRdb's copy, which holds only in-frame ones; the method was immunoSEQ multiplex PCR. The sample holds 3,000 to 5,000 clones, approximately 82% seen once. The sample here was taken from a patient who underwent chemoradiotherapy. The source of these receptors is a human donor with HPV-associated anogenital cancer.

CDR3 DNA: TGTGCCAGCAGTCTCCGGCCGGGACAGGGAACGTCTAATGAAAAACTGTTTTTT. This translates into CASSLRPGQGTSNEKLFF. This rearrangement joins TRBV27 to TRBJ1-4; 9 bases are shared with TRBD1. Losses at the gene ends were 5 bases for V and 3 bases for J; bases not matched to a gene: 13. The CDR3 is 18 residues long. CDR1 and CDR2 (germline): MNHEY, SMNVEV (reference sequence). Looking up the rest from reference TRBV27 and TRBJ1-4 gives the full variable domain: EAQVTQNPRYLITVTGKKLTVTCSQNMNHEYMSWYRQDPGLGLRQIYYSMNVEVTDKGDVPEGYKVSRKEKRNFPLILESPSPNQTSLYFCASSLRPGQGTSNEKLFFGSGTQLSVL.

The chain joins TRBV11-2 to TRBJ1-2; D call uncertain. Germline V lookup: CDR1 SGHAT, CDR2 FQNNGV. The CDR3 loop spans 16 amino acids. Trimming stripped 5 bases from V and 9 bases from J, with 25 bases between. The CDR3 is CASSPTSEGARESYTF. The CDR3 nucleotides read TGTGCCAGCAGCCCCACCTCGGAGGGAGCCAGAGAAAGCTACACCTTC.

The rearrangement joins TRBV5-4 to TRBJ1-2; 7 bases match TRBD1. Per germline, CDR1 SGHNT and CDR2 YYREEE (reference sequence). This CDR3 is built from 15 residues. The ends lost 4 bases at V and 8 bases at J; junction bases unmatched: 14. Written as DNA, the CDR3 is TGTGCCAGCAGCACAGGACAGGACCCTATGAGGGGCTACACCTTC. Its translation: CASSTGQDPMRGYTF. The variable domain in full, completed from reference TRBV5-4 and TRBJ1-2, reads ETGVTQSPTHLIKTRGQQVTLRCSSQSGHNTVSWYQQALGQGPQFIFQYYREEENGRGNFPPRFSGLQFPNYSSELNVNALELDDSALYLCASSTGQDPMRGYTFGSGTRLTVV.

The table lists this clone with a count of one. The CDR3 region is CASSRTDLNDGRKLFF. DNA for the CDR3: TGTGCCAGCAGTCGCACAGACCTTAACGACGGCCGAAAACTGTTTTTT. The chain joins TRBV6-6 to TRBJ1-4; D gene unclear. V was trimmed by 5 bases and J by 10 bases, leaving 23 bases between them. The CDR3 has 16 amino acids. CDR1 and CDR2 from the germline V gene are MNHNY and SVGAGI (reference sequence).

V usage is TRBV30 and J usage is TRBJ1-1; D gene ambiguous. Trimming cost V 2 bases and J 1 base, with 8 bases left between them. Germline V lookup: CDR1 GTSNPN, CDR2 SVGIG (reference sequence). The CDR3 extends over 13 amino acids. The CDR3 loop reads CAWSYHENTEAFF. CDR3 bases: TGTGCCTGGAGTTACCACGAGAACACTGAAGCTTTCTTT.

This chain joins TRBV2 and TRBJ2-3; 13 bases are shared with TRBD2. V lost 6 bases, J lost 5 bases, and 5 bases stayed unmatched. The CDR3 covers 15 residues. CDR1 is SNHLY, CDR2 FYNNEI, per germline. CDR3 nucleotides: TGTGCCAGCAGCCAACTAGCGGGGGGGCAAGATACGCAGTATTTT. It specifies CASSQLAGGQDTQYF.

The chain employs TRBV13 and TRBJ2-7; 10 nucleotides agree with TRBD2. Trimming cost V 3 bases and J 6 bases; bases outside gene matches: 11. Germline V gene lookup returns CDR1 PRHDT and CDR2 FYEKMQ (reference sequence). CDR3 size: 16 residues. Here the CDR3 DNA reads TGTGCCAGCAGCTTGGGTACCAGCGGGGGGGCCTTCGAGCAGTACTTC. This translates into CASSLGTSGGAFEQYF.

The CDR3 DNA reads TGTGCCAGCTCAGTAAGTGGCGGGTACGAGCAGTACTTC. Translating it yields CASSVSGGYEQYF. The gene calls are TRBV18 and TRBJ2-7; D might be TRBD2 (5 bases). V lost 5 bases and J lost 4, with 12 bases in between. This CDR3 has 13 amino acids. Germline V gene lookup returns CDR1 KGHSH and CDR2 LQKENI.

CDR3 DNA: TGTGCCTGGCAGGGGATTTCCTACGAGCAGTACTTC. Translation gives CAWQGISYEQYF. The rearrangement joins TRBV30 to TRBJ2-7; possibly TRBD1 for D (6 bases). V shed 5 bases and J shed 1 base, with 9 bases lying between them. The CDR3 loop spans 12 amino acids. The germline V gene encodes CDR1 GTSNPN and CDR2 SVGIG (reference sequence).

This chain uses TRBV4-2 with TRBJ2-5; D is unresolved. Germline V gives CDR1 LGHNA, CDR2 YNFKEQ. The CDR3 loop spans 13 amino acids. Trimming removed 0 bases at V and 7 bases at J, with 9 bases between. This chain's CDR3 is CASSQDRDATQYF. The DNA for the CDR3 is TGTGCCAGCAGCCAAGACCGAGATGCGACCCAGTACTTC.

V and J are TRBV27 and TRBJ1-2, with 9 nucleotides matching TRBD1. Germline lookup yields CDR1 MNHEY and CDR2 SMNVEV (reference sequence). The CDR3 is 13 amino acids. Unmatched junction bases numbered 4, after V lost 6 bases and J lost 5 bases. The CDR3 sequence: CASSSGQGYGYTF. Written as DNA, the CDR3 is TGTGCCAGCAGCTCGGGACAGGGTTATGGCTACACCTTC.

The chain links TRBV9 to TRBJ2-6; perhaps D is TRBD1 or TRBD2 (6 bases each). Between the trimmed V and J ends, which lost 3 bases and 0 bases, there was a span of 19 bases. This CDR3 has 19 residues. From germline, CDR1 is SGDLS and CDR2 YYNGEE. The CDR3 sequence is CASSADGGTSISGANVLTF. DNA for the CDR3: TGTGCCAGCAGCGCAGATGGAGGGACAAGCATCTCTGGGGCCAACGTCCTGACTTTC.

The V gene is TRBV4-1, the J gene TRBJ2-3; possible D gene TRBD2, 6 bases. CDR3 length: 17 residues. Germline CDR1 and CDR2: MGHRA and YSYEKL. V was pared by 3 bases and J by 0 bases, with 16 bases between. CDR3 sequence: CASSHLRIAESTDTQYF. The CDR3 coding sequence is TGCGCCAGCAGCCACCTTCGAATAGCGGAAAGCACAGATACGCAGTATTTT.

The rearrangement uses TRBV11-1 and TRBJ2-5; no clear D. The CDR3 covers 14 residues. The V gene's germline CDR1 is SGHAT and CDR2 FQDESV (reference sequence). Deletions cut 5 bases from V and 5 bases from J, with 15 bases between. The CDR3 spells CASSPSHAAETQYF. The CDR3 nucleotides read TGTGCCAGCAGCCCATCACATGCCGCCGAGACCCAGTACTTC.

The chain recombines TRBV4-3 with TRBJ2-1; TRBD2 aligns across 15 bases. This CDR3 comprises 18 residues. The germline gives CDR1 LGHNA, CDR2 YSLEER. The J segment lost 9 bases and the V segment lost 0 bases, leaving 9 bases of the junction unmatched. The CDR3 DNA is TGCGCCAGCAGCCAAGATGGGACTAGCGGGGGGTTTGGTAGTGAGCAGTTCTTC. Its protein product is CASSQDGTSGGFGSEQFF.

The V gene is TRBV7-9, the J gene TRBJ1-6, with a possible D match to TRBD1 (5 bases). The CDR3 contains 14 residues. V was cut by 4 bases and J by 10 bases, with 14 bases left in between. Germline V CDR1 and CDR2: SEHNR, FQNEAQ (reference sequence). In DNA form, the CDR3 reads TGTGCCAGCAGCTCGGGGCAGGGAGAGTCACCCCTCCACTTT. This encodes CASSSGQGESPLHF.

This clone was picked up a small number of times. The chain couples TRBV7-9 to TRBJ2-7, with TRBD2 matching 9 bases. Trimming cost V 5 bases and J 4 bases; bases outside gene matches: 9. The length of the CDR3 is 15 residues. Germline assignment: CDR1 SEHNR and CDR2 FQNEAQ (reference sequence). CDR3 sequence: CASSGRGGARYEQYF. Here the CDR3 DNA reads TGTGCCAGCAGCGGGCGCGGGGGGGCCCGGTACGAGCAGTACTTC.

V and J are TRBV19 and TRBJ2-3, with TRBD2 matching 13 bases. Trimming removed 3 bases from V and 8 bases from J; junction bases left unmatched: 5. The CDR3 extends over 15 amino acids. CDR1 and CDR2 from the germline V gene are LNHDA and SQIVND (reference sequence). In nucleotides, the CDR3 is TGTGCCAGTAGTATTCGGACTAGCGGGGGTCCTACGCAGTATTTT. It yields the protein CASSIRTSGGPTQYF.

This clone was recorded once. The chain combines TRBV4-2 with TRBJ1-6, with TRBD1 as a possible D gene (6 bases). The germline V and J ends were trimmed by 0 bases and 4 bases, with 22 bases remaining between them. The CDR3 has 20 amino acids. CDR1 is LGHNA and CDR2 is YNFKEQ in the germline V gene. The CDR3 DNA follows: TGTGCCAGCAGCCAAGATGTTGGTGGGGGGCGCTGGGATTATAATTCACCCCTCCACTTT. It specifies CASSQDVGGGRWDYNSPLHF.

The rearrangement links TRBV6-5 to TRBJ2-2; D gene unclear. The germline V and J ends were trimmed by 0 bases and 3 bases, with 8 bases remaining between them. Germline V CDR1 and CDR2: MNHEY, SVGAGI. CDR3 length equals 15 residues. CDR3 protein: CASSYSWTYTGELFF. The DNA of the CDR3 is TGTGCCAGCAGTTACTCATGGACGTACACCGGGGAGCTGTTTTTT.

The V and J genes are TRBV7-8 and TRBJ2-5; 8 bases line up with TRBD2. Germline trimming cut 5 bases from V and 2 bases from J; bases unmatched to any gene: 16. Germline assignment: CDR1 SGHVS and CDR2 FQNEAQ. The CDR3 covers 18 residues. The chain's CDR3 is CASSHGLGSGVSQETQYF. The CDR3 region has the DNA TGTGCCAGCAGCCACGGCTTGGGTAGCGGGGTTTCTCAAGAGACCCAGTACTTC.

The sample holds one count of this clone. V gene TRBV5-4 combines with J gene TRBJ2-7, with a possible D match to TRBD1 (6 bases). Trimming cost V 5 bases and J 0 bases, with 12 bases left between them. This CDR3 is 14 amino acids long. The germline CDR1 and CDR2 sequences are SGHNT and YYREEE (reference sequence). The CDR3 nucleotides are TGTGCCAGCAGACCTGACAGGTACTCCTACGAGCAGTACTTC. This encodes CASRPDRYSYEQYF.

The rearrangement joins TRBV6-1 to TRBJ1-5; D unresolved. The germline gives CDR1 MNHNS, CDR2 SASEGT. The CDR3 contains 13 residues. Trimming removed 5 bases from V and 0 bases from J, with 5 bases in between. The CDR3 bases are TGTGCCAGCAGTTTTTATAGCAATCAGCCCCAGCATTTT. This sequence encodes CASSFYSNQPQHF.

The CDR3 bases are TGTGCCAGCAGCTTGGACAATGAGCAGTTCTTC. This sequence encodes CASSLDNEQFF. J is TRBJ2-1 and V is TRBV7-9; D not certain. The length of the CDR3 is 11 residues. The V end was cut by 3 bases, the J end by 5 bases, with 2 bases between. Germline V gene sequence: CDR1 SEHNR, CDR2 FQNEAQ (reference sequence).

The V gene is TRBV14, the J gene TRBJ2-7; 8 bases are a match to TRBD1. CDR1 is SGHDN and CDR2 is FVKESK in the germline V gene. The ends lost 4 bases at V and 0 bases at J; junction bases unmatched: 8. This CDR3 has 16 residues. In nucleotides, the CDR3 is TGTGCCAGCAGCCCCCACAGGGGGTCCCTCTCCTACGAGCAGTACTTC. Translating gives CASSPHRGSLSYEQYF.

The sample holds one count of this clone. The chain employs TRBV7-9 and TRBJ2-1; D gene ambiguous. Trimming took 3 bases from V and 2 from J, leaving 8 bases between them. The CDR3 consists of 14 residues. Germline CDR1 is SEHNR and CDR2 is FQNEAQ (reference sequence). CDR3 residues: CASSFGGPYNEQFF. The CDR3 nucleotides read TGTGCCAGCAGCTTCGGCGGCCCCTACAATGAGCAGTTCTTC.

The sample holds one count of this clone. The chain has TRBV7-9 and TRBJ1-3; D is ambiguous. This CDR3 is built from 12 residues. Trimming stripped 4 bases from V and 7 bases from J, with 8 bases between. CDR1 and CDR2 (germline): SEHNR, FQNEAQ (reference sequence). CDR3 DNA sequence: TGTGCCAGCAGCTCCTTGGGTAACACCATATATTTT. Amino acid sequence: CASSSLGNTIYF. The whole variable domain, remainder taken from reference TRBV7-9 and TRBJ1-3, is DTGVSQNPRHKITKRGQNVTFRCDPISEHNRLYWYRQTLGQGPEFLTYFQNEAQLEKSRLLSDRFSAERPKGSFSTLEIQRTEQGDSAMYLCASSSLGNTIYFGEGSWLTVV.

The rearrangement uses TRBV30 and TRBJ1-4; TRBD1 aligns across 10 bases. The V gene end was trimmed by 5 bases and the J gene end by 8 bases; junction bases not matched to a gene: 5. The CDR3 has 13 amino acids. Germline CDR1 is GTSNPN and CDR2 is SVGIG (reference sequence). CDR3 bases: TGTGCCTGGGGGGGACAGGGGCGAGAAAAACTGTTTTTT. It specifies CAWGGQGREKLFF.